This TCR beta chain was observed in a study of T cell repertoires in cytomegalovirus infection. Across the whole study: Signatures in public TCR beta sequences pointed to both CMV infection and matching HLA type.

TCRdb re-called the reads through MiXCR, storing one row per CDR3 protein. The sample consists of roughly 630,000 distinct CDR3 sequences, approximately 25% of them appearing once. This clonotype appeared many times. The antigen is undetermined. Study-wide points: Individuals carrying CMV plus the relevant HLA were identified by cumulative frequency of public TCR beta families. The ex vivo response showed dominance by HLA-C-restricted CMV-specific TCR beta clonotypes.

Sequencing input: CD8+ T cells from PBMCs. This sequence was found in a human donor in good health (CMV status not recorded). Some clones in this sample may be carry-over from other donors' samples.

The CDR3 DNA reads as TGTGCCAGCAGCCACGGGGGCTATGAGCAGTTCTTC. Translating gives CASSHGGYEQFF. V usage is TRBV7-6 and J usage is TRBJ2-1; the D call may be TRBD1 or TRBD2 (6 bases each). Trimming pared 5 bases from V and 8 bases from J, leaving 10 bases between. Germline V lookup: CDR1 SGHVS, CDR2 FNYEAQ. The CDR3 runs 12 residues.